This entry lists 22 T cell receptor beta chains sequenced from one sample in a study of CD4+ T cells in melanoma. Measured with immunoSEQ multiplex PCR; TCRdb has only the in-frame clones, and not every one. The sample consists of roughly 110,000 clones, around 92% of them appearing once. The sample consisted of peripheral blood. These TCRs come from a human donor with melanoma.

The CDR3 is CASSPTYFSGNTIYF. CDR3 DNA: TGTGCCAGCAGCCCAACCTACTTCTCTGGAAACACCATATATTTT. This chain joins TRBV7-7 and TRBJ1-3; no definite D call. Germline CDR1 SSHAT, CDR2 FNYEAQ (reference sequence). V dropped 5 bases and J dropped 0 bases, with 11 bases sitting between them. The CDR3 length is 15 residues.

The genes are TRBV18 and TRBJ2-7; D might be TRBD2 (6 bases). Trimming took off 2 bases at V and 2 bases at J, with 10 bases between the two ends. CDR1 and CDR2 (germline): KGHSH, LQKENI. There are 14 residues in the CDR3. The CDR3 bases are TGTGCCAGCTCACCAGGCGGGGAAGCCTACGAGCAGTACTTC. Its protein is CASSPGGEAYEQYF.

The CDR3 nucleotides are TGTGCCAGCAGTTACAGCCTCTACGAGCAGTACTTC. Translated: CASSYSLYEQYF. The rearrangement links TRBV28 to TRBJ2-7; no reliable D call. Germline CDR1 reads MDHEN; CDR2 reads SYDVKM. The CDR3 has 12 amino acids. Trimming stripped 4 bases from V and 3 bases from J, with 7 bases between. The full variable domain, in which reference TRBV28 and TRBJ2-7 provide the parts outside the CDR3, is DVKVTQSSRYLVKRTGEKVFLECVQDMDHENMFWYRQDPGLGLRLIYFSYDVKMKEKGDIPEGYSVSREKKERFSLILESASTNQTSMYLCASSYSLYEQYFGPGTRLTVT.

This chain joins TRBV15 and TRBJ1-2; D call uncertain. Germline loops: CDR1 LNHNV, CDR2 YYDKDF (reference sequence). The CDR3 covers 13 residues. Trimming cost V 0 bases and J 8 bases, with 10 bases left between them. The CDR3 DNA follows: TGTGCCACCAGCAGAGATCGGGTGTACGGCTACACCTTC. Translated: CATSRDRVYGYTF.

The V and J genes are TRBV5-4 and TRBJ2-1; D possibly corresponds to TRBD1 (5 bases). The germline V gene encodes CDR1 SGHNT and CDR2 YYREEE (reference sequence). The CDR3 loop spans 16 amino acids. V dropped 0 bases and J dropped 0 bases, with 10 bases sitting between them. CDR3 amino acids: CASSLGGSSSYNEQFF. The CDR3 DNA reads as TGTGCCAGCAGCTTGGGGGGCTCCAGCTCCTACAATGAGCAGTTCTTC.

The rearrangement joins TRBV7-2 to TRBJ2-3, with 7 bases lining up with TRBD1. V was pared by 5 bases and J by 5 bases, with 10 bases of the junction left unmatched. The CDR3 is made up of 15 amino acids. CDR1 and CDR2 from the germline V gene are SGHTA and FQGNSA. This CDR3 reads CASSPGGSRGDTQYF. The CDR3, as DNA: TGTGCCAGCAGCCCAGGGGGTAGCCGGGGAGATACGCAGTATTTT.

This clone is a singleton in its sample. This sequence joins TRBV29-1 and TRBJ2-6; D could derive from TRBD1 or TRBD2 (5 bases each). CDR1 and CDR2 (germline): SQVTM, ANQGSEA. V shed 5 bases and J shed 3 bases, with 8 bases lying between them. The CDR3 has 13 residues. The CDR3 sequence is CSVMGDGANVLTF. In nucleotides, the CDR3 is TGCAGCGTTATGGGGGATGGGGCCAACGTCCTGACTTTC. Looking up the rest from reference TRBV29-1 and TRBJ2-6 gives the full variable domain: SAVISQKPSRDICQRGTSLTIQCQVDSQVTMMFWYRQQPGQSLTLIATANQGSEATYESGFVIDKFPISRPNLTFSTLTVSNMSPEDSSIYLCSVMGDGANVLTFGAGSRLTVL.

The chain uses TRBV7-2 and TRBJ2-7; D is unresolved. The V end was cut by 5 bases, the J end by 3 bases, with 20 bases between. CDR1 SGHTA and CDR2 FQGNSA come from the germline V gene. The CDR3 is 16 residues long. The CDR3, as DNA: TGTGCCAGCAGCAAGACCGGGTATGAGGTTCTCTACGAGCAGTACTTC. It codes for CASSKTGYEVLYEQYF. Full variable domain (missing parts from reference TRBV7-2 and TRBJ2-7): GAGVSQSPSNKVTEKGKDVELRCDPISGHTALYWYRQSLGQGLEFLIYFQGNSAPDKSGLPSDRFSAERTGGSVSTLTIQRTQQEDSAVYLCASSKTGYEVLYEQYFGPGTRLTVT.

CDR3 protein: CASTKEGQGNQPQHF. The CDR3 DNA reads TGTGCCAGCACCAAGGAGGGGCAGGGCAATCAGCCCCAGCATTTT. The chain links TRBV6-6 to TRBJ1-5; D might be TRBD1 (5 bases). Germline V CDR1 and CDR2: MNHNY, SVGAGI (reference sequence). Trimming took 7 bases from V and 2 from J, leaving 15 bases between them. The CDR3 has 15 amino acids.

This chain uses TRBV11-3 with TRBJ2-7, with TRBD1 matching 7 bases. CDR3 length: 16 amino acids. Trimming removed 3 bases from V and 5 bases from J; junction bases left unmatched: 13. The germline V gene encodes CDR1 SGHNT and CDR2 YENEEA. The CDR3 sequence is CASSLEATTGSHEQYF. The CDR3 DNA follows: TGTGCCAGCAGCTTGGAAGCCACGACAGGGTCCCACGAGCAGTACTTC.

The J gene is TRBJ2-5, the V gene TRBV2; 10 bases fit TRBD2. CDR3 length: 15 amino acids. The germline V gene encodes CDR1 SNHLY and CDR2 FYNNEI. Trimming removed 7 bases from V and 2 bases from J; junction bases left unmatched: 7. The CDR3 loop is CASKGLAGVQETQYF. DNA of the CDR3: TGTGCCAGCAAGGGCCTAGCGGGGGTTCAAGAGACCCAGTACTTC. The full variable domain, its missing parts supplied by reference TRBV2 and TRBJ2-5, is EPEVTQTPSHQVTQMGQEVILRCVPISNHLYFYWYRQILGQKVEFLVSFYNNEISEKSEIFDDQFSVERPDGSNFTLKIRSTKLEDSAMYFCASKGLAGVQETQYFGPGTRLLVL.

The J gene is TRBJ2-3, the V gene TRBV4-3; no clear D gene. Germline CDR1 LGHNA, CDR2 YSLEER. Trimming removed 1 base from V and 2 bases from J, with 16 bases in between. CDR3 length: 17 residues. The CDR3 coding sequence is TGCGCCAGCAGCCAAGGGGCAGCTACAGACGTCACAGATACGCAGTATTTT. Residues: CASSQGAATDVTDTQYF.

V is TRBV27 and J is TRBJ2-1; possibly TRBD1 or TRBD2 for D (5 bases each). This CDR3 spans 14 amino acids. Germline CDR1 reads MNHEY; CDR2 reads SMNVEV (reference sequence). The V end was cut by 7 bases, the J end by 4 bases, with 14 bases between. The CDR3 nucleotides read TGTGCCAGCACCATGGTGGGACCTTACAATGAGCAGTTCTTC. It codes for CASTMVGPYNEQFF.

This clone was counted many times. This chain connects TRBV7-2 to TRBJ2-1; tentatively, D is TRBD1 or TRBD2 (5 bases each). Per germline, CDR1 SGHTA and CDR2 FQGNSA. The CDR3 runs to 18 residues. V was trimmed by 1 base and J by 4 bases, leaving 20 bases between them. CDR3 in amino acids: CASSLESPRDPPYNEQFF. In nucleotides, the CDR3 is TGTGCCAGCAGCTTAGAGTCCCCCCGGGACCCCCCATACAATGAGCAGTTCTTC.

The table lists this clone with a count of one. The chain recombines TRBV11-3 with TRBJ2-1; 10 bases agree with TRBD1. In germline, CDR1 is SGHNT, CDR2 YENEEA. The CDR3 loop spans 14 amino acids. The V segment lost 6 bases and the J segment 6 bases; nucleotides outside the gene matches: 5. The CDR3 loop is CASSSRTGGNEQFF. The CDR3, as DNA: TGTGCCAGCAGTAGTCGGACAGGGGGCAATGAGCAGTTCTTC.

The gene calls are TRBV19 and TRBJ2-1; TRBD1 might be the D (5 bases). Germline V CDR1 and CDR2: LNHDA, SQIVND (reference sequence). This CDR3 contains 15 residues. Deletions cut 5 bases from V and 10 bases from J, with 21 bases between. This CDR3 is CASSLRTSITVEQFF. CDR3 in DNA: TGTGCCAGTAGTCTACGGACATCCATTACCGTGGAGCAGTTCTTC.

The CDR3 DNA follows: TGTGCCATCAGTGATACGGGGTCCTCCTACGAGCAGTACTTC. The encoded protein is CAISDTGSSYEQYF. The V gene is TRBV10-3, the J gene TRBJ2-7, with a tentative D call TRBD2 (5 bases). Germline V gene sequence: CDR1 ENHRY, CDR2 SYGVKD. The CDR3 consists of 14 residues. Deletions cut 3 bases from V and 0 bases from J, with 9 bases between.

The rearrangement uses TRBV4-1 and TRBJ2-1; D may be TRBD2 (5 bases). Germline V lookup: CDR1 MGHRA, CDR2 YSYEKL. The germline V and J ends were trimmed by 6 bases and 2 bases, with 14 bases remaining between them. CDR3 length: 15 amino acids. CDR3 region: CASSPADLTYNEQFF. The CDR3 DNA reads TGCGCCAGCAGTCCAGCGGACCTAACCTACAATGAGCAGTTCTTC.

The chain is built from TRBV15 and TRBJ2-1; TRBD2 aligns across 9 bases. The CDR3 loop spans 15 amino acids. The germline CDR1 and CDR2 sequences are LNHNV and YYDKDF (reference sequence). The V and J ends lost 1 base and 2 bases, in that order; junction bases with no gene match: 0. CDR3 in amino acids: CATSRASGTYNEQFF. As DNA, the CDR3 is TGTGCCACCAGCAGAGCTAGCGGGACCTACAATGAGCAGTTCTTC.

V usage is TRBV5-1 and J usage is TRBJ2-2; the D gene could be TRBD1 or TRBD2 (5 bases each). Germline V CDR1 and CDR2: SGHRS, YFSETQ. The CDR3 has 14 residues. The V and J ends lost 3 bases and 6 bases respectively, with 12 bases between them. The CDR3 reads CASSSGTGSGELFF. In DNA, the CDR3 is TGCGCCAGCAGCTCTGGGACGGGGTCCGGGGAGCTGTTTTTT.

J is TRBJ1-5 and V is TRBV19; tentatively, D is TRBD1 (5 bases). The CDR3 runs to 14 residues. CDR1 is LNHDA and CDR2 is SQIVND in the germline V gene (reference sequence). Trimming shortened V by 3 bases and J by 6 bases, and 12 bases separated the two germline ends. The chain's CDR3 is CASSMLGAGQPQHF. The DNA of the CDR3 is TGTGCCAGTAGTATGTTAGGGGCCGGTCAGCCCCAGCATTTT.

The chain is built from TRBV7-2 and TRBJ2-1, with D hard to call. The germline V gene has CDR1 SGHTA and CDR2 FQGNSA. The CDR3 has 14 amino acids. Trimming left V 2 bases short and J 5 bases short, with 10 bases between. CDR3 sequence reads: CASSLFATHNEQFF. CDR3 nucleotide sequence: TGTGCCAGCAGCTTATTCGCGACACACAATGAGCAGTTCTTC.